This T cell receptor beta chain was recovered during a study of molecular identifiers for immune sequencing clone quantification. Study-wide points: Clone sizes could be underestimated for highly expanded clones when identical TCR molecules share a barcode. Over 98% of CMV-specific effector molecules, but under 1% of naive ones, were in clones above 20 copies.

In this sample, this clonotype turned up many times. What it binds is unknown. The CDR3 length is 12 residues. V was clipped by 3 bases and J by 5 bases; unmatched bases: 4. Germline V gene lookup returns CDR1 DFQATT and CDR2 SNEGSKA (reference sequence). Previously described methods and listed TCR primers produced bulk TCR libraries. TCRdb fed the PCR reads into MiXCR, producing one record per CDR3 protein. The sample includes fewer than 45,000 distinct CDR3 sequences, about 19% of them seen just once. The sequence was obtained from a human donor in good health. Some libraries in this study had Jurkat cell RNA spiked in. The V and J genes are TRBV20-1 and TRBJ2-7; 7 bases line up with TRBD2. Sequencing was performed on naive CD8+ T cells from blood, with Jurkat cell RNA spiked in. The subset was: FACS-sorted CD8+CD4-CCR7+CD45RA+ naive T cells. CDR3 amino acids: CSASFGGDEQYF. The DNA for the CDR3 is TGCAGTGCTAGTTTTGGGGGGGACGAGCAGTACTTC.